One sample yielded the 11 T cell receptor beta chains listed below, sequenced in a study of cytomegalovirus exposure and HLA in healthy donors. The data were produced by immunoSEQ multiplex PCR, yet TCRdb's version contains in-frame clones alone and is incomplete. Of 100,000 to 150,000 clones listed, 95% to 96% are singletons. Sequences were obtained from PBMCs. The source of these receptors is a man aged 18 to 29 in good health and CMV-seronegative.

The gene calls are TRBV6-5 and TRBJ2-1, with 9 bases lining up with TRBD1. V shed 5 bases, J shed 6 bases, and the junction held 8 bases outside the gene matches. Per germline, CDR1 MNHEY and CDR2 SVGAGI. CDR3 length equals 15 residues. CDR3 protein: CASSGGTGSSNEQFF. The CDR3 DNA follows: TGTGCCAGCAGTGGCGGGACAGGGAGCTCCAATGAGCAGTTCTTC.

The chain combines TRBV14 with TRBJ2-1; D might be TRBD1 (5 bases). Per germline, CDR1 SGHDN and CDR2 FVKESK. This CDR3 has 16 amino acids. Between the trimmed V and J ends, which lost 0 bases and 2 bases, there was a span of 11 bases. CDR3 amino acids: CASSQELWGPYNEQFF. CDR3 sequence (DNA): TGTGCCAGCAGCCAAGAATTGTGGGGCCCCTACAATGAGCAGTTCTTC.

The chain has TRBV27 and TRBJ1-5, with 7 nucleotides matching TRBD1. The CDR3 sequence is 16 residues long. The germline gives CDR1 MNHEY, CDR2 SMNVEV (reference sequence). With V trimmed by 5 bases and J by 1 base, 8 bases remained unmatched. The CDR3 nucleotides are TGTGCCAGCAGTCCTCGACAGGGTTGGAGCAATCAGCCCCAGCATTTT. As protein: CASSPRQGWSNQPQHF.

The V call is TRBV7-3, the J call TRBJ2-3; tentative D call: TRBD1 (5 bases). From germline, CDR1 is SGHTA and CDR2 FQGTGA. V was pared by 1 base and J by 0 bases, with 11 bases between. The CDR3 is made up of 16 amino acids. The CDR3 protein is CASSLRARVSTDTQYF. DNA for the CDR3: TGTGCCAGCAGCTTAAGGGCCAGGGTTAGCACAGATACGCAGTATTTT.

The rearrangement uses TRBV15 and TRBJ2-2, with a tentative D call TRBD1 (7 bases). Germline loops: CDR1 LNHNV, CDR2 YYDKDF (reference sequence). V dropped 5 bases and J dropped 4 bases, with 14 bases sitting between them. The length of the CDR3 is 15 residues. The CDR3, as DNA: TGTGCCACCAGCCGGAGGGGGCGAGGCACCGGGGAGCTGTTTTTT. This codes for CATSRRGRGTGELFF.

The chain recombines TRBV14 with TRBJ1-2; tentatively, D is TRBD1 (5 bases). This CDR3 contains 17 residues. Trimming left V 2 bases short and J 0 bases short, with 16 bases between. Germline assignment: CDR1 SGHDN and CDR2 FVKESK. CDR3 amino acids: CASSQRRGRGSNYGYTF. The CDR3 nucleotides are TGTGCCAGCAGCCAAAGGAGGGGTAGGGGCTCTAACTATGGCTACACCTTC.

J is TRBJ2-7 and V is TRBV15; D is ambiguous. The CDR3 is 13 amino acids. Trimming pared 5 bases from V and 5 bases from J, leaving 13 bases between. Germline values: CDR1 LNHNV, CDR2 YYDKDF (reference sequence). The CDR3, as DNA: TGTGCCACCAGCGCCCGCTTTCGGGACGAGCAGTACTTC. This encodes CATSARFRDEQYF.

The CDR3 loop reads CAWSVGQGTQPQHF. The CDR3 DNA reads TGTGCCTGGAGTGTAGGACAGGGCACTCAGCCCCAGCATTTT. This chain joins TRBV30 and TRBJ1-5, with TRBD1 matching over 8 bases. The CDR3 runs 14 residues. V was clipped by 0 bases and J by 6 bases; unmatched bases: 4. Germline CDR1 is GTSNPN and CDR2 is SVGIG (reference sequence).

The CDR3 region is CASSPTSEAYNEQFF. The DNA of the CDR3 is TGCGCCAGCAGCCCGACTAGCGAGGCCTACAATGAGCAGTTCTTC. The rearrangement links TRBV4-1 to TRBJ2-1, with 8 bases identical to TRBD2. CDR3 length equals 15 residues. After removal of 4 bases from V and 2 bases from J, the junction contained 4 bases not matched to a gene. CDR1 and CDR2 from the germline V gene are MGHRA and YSYEKL.

The chain combines TRBV7-9 with TRBJ2-5; TRBD2 matches at 12 bases. J lost 4 bases, V lost 0 bases, and 6 bases had no gene match. The CDR3 consists of 17 residues. Germline V CDR1 and CDR2: SEHNR, FQNEAQ (reference sequence). CDR3 in amino acids: CASSLARTSGNSETQYF. Here the CDR3 DNA reads TGTGCCAGCAGCTTAGCGAGGACTAGCGGGAATTCAGAGACCCAGTACTTC.

This rearrangement joins TRBV27 to TRBJ2-1; 8 nucleotides match TRBD1. Unmatched junction bases numbered 17, after V lost 11 bases and J lost 8 bases. The germline gives CDR1 MNHEY, CDR2 SMNVEV (reference sequence). The CDR3 sequence is 15 residues long. CDR3: CASHLTFNRGDEQFF. For the CDR3, the DNA is TGTGCCTCCCACTTGACATTTAACAGGGGGGATGAGCAGTTCTTC.